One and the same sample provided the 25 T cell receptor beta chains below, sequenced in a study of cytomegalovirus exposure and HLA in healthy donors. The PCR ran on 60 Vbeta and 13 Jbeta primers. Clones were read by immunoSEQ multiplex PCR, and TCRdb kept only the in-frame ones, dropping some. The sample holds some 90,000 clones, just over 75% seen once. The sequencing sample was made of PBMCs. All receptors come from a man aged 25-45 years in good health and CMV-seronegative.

This CDR3 reads CASSLEQGTEAFF. CDR3 DNA: TGTGCCAGCAGCTTAGAACAGGGGACTGAAGCTTTCTTT. The V call is TRBV7-9, the J call TRBJ1-1, with TRBD1 matching over 7 bases. Germline CDR1 reads SEHNR; CDR2 reads FQNEAQ (reference sequence). The trim removed 1 base at V and 5 bases at J, leaving 1 base unmatched. This CDR3 has 13 amino acids.

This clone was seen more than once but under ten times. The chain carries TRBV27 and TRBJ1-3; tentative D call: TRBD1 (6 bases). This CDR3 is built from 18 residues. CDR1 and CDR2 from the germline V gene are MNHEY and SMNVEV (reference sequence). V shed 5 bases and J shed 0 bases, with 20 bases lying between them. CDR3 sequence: CASSDGDGGPYSGNTIYF. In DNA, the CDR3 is TGTGCCAGCAGTGACGGCGACGGGGGGCCCTACTCTGGAAACACCATATATTTT.

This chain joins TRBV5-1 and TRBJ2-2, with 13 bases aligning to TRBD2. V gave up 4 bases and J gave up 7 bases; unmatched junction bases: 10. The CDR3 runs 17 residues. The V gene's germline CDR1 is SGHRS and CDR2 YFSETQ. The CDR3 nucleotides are TGCGCCAGCAGCCTAAGGACTAGCGGGAGAAGTGGCGGGGAGCTGTTTTTT. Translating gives CASSLRTSGRSGGELFF.

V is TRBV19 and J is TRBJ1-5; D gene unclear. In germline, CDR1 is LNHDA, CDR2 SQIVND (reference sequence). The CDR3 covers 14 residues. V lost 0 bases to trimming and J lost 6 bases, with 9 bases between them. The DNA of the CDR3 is TGTGCCAGTAGTATAGATGAGTTTGCTCAGCCCCAGCATTTT. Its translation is CASSIDEFAQPQHF.

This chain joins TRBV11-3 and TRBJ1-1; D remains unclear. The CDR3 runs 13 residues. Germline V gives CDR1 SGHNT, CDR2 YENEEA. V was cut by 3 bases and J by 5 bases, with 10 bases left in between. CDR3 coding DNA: TGTGCCAGCAGCTTTCGGGGTACGACTGAAGCTTTCTTT. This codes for CASSFRGTTEAFF.

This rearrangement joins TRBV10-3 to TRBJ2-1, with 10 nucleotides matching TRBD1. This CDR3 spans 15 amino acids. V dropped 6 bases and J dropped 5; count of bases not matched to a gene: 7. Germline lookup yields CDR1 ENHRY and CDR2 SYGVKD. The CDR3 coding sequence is TGTGCCATCAGGTCCGGGACAGGGGCGGACAATGAGCAGTTCTTC. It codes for CAIRSGTGADNEQFF.

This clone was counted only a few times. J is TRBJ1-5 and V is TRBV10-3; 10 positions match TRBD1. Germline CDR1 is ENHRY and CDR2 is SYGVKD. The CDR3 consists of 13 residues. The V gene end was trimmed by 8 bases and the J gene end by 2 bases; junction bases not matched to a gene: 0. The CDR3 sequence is CAIGTGGNQPQHF. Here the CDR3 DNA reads TGTGCCATCGGGACAGGGGGCAATCAGCCCCAGCATTTT.

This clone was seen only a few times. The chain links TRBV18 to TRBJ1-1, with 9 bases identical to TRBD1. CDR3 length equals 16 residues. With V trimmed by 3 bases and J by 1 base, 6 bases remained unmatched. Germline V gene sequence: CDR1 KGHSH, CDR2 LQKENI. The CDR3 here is CASSPLPGQGNTEAFF. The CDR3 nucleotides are TGTGCCAGCTCACCGCTTCCGGGACAGGGGAACACTGAAGCTTTCTTT.

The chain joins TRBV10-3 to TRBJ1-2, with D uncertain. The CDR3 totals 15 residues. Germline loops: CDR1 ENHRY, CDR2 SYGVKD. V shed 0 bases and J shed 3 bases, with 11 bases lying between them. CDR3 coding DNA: TGTGCCATCAGTGAGTCGCCAGGAACACACTATGGCTACACCTTC. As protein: CAISESPGTHYGYTF.

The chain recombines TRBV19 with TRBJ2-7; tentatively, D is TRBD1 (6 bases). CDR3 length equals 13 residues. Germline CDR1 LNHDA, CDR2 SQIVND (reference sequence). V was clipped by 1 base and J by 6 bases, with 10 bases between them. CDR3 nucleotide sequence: TGTGCCAGTAGTATAGCTCCACAGGGCGAGCAGTACTTC. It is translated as CASSIAPQGEQYF. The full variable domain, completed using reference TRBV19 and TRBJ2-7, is DGGITQSPKYLFRKEGQNVTLSCEQNLNHDAMYWYRQDPGQGLRLIYYSQIVNDFQKGDIAEGYSVSREKKESFPLTVTSAQKNPTAFYLCASSIAPQGEQYFGPGTRLTVT.

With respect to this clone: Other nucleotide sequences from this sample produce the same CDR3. The CDR3 loop reads CASSLESGLVNEQYF. In DNA, the CDR3 is TGCGCCAGCAGCTTGGAGTCAGGGTTAGTCAACGAGCAGTACTTC. This rearrangement joins TRBV5-1 to TRBJ2-7, with D perhaps matching TRBD1 (5 bases). The V end was cut by 0 bases, the J end by 5 bases, with 15 bases between. There are 15 residues in the CDR3. Germline CDR1 is SGHRS and CDR2 is YFSETQ.

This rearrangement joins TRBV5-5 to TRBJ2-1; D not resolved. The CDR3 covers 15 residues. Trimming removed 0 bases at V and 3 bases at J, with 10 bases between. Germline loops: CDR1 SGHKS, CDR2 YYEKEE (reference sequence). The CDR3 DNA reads TGTGCCAGCAGCTTGGGACCAGAGGACTACAATGAGCAGTTCTTC. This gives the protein CASSLGPEDYNEQFF. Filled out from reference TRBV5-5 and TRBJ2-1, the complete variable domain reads DAGVTQSPTHLIKTRGQQVTLRCSPISGHKSVSWYQQVLGQGPQFIFQYYEKEERGRGNFPDRFSARQFPNYSSELNVNALLLGDSALYLCASSLGPEDYNEQFFGPGTRLTVL.

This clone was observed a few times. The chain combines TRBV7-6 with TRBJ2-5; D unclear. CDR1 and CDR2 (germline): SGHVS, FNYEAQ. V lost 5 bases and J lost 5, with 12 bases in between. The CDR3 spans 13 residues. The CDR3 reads CASSPEAGETQYF. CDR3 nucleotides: TGTGCCAGCAGCCCCGAGGCTGGCGAGACCCAGTACTTC.

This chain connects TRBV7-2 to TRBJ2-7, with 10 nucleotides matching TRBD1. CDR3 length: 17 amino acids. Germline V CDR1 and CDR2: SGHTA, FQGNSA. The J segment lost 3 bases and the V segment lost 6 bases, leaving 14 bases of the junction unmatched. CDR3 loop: CASRRTFDRGPIYEQYF. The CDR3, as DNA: TGTGCCAGCAGGCGGACCTTCGACAGGGGGCCAATCTACGAGCAGTACTTC.

CDR3 in amino acids: CASSHRAGGATDTQYF. The CDR3 DNA follows: TGTGCCAGCAGCCATCGGGCGGGAGGAGCCACAGATACGCAGTATTTT. This chain connects TRBV11-3 to TRBJ2-3, with 8 bases identical to TRBD2. CDR3 length equals 16 residues. V shed 5 bases, J shed 2 bases, and the junction held 9 bases outside the gene matches. Germline V CDR1 and CDR2: SGHNT, YENEEA.

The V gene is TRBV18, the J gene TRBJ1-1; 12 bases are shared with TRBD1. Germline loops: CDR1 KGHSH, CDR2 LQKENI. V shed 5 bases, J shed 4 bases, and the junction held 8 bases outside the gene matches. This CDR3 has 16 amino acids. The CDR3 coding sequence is TGTGCCAGCTCAATAGGGACAGGGGGCCTCTCCACTGAAGCTTTCTTT. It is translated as CASSIGTGGLSTEAFF.

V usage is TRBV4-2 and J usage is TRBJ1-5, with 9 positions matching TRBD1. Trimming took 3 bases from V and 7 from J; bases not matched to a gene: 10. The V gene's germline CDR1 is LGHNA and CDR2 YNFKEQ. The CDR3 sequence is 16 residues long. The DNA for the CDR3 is TGTGCCAGCAGCCACCTCCCGGGGGACAGGGAGCAGCCCCAGCATTTT. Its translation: CASSHLPGDREQPQHF.

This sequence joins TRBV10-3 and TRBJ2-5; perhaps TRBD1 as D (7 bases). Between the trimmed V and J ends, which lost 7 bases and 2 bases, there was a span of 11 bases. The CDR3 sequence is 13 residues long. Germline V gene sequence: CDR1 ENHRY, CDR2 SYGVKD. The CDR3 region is CAIKGAGQETQYF. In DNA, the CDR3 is TGTGCCATCAAGGGGGCGGGGCAAGAGACCCAGTACTTC.

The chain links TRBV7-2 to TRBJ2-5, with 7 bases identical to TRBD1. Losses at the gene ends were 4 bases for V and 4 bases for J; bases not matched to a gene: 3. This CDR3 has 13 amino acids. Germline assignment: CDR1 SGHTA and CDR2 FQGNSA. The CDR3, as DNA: TGTGCCAGCAGCTCTTCAGGGGGAGAGACCCAGTACTTC. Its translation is CASSSSGGETQYF.

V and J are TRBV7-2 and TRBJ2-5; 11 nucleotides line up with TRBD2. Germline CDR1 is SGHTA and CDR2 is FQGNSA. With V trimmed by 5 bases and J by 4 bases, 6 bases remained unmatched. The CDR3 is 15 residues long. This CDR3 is CASSLTSGVRETQYF. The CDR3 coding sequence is TGTGCCAGCAGCCTGACTAGCGGGGTTCGAGAGACCCAGTACTTC.

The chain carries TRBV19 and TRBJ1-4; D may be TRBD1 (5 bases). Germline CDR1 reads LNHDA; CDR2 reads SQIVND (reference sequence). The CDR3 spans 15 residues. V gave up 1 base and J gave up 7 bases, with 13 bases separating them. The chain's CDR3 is CASSIGGRVPEKLFF. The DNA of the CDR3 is TGTGCCAGTAGTATAGGTGGCAGGGTGCCTGAAAAACTGTTTTTT.

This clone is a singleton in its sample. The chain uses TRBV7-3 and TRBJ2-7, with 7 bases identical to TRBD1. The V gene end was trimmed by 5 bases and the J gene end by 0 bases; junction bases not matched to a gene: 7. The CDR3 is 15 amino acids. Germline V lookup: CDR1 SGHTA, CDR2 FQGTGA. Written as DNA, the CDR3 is TGTGCCAGCAGCGCCTACAGGGGAAGCTCCTACGAGCAGTACTTC. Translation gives CASSAYRGSSYEQYF.

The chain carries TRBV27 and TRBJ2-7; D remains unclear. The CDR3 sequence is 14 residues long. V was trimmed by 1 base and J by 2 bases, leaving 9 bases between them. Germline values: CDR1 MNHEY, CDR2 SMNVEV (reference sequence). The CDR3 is CASSLWSSPYEQYF. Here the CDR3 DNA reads TGTGCCAGCAGTTTATGGTCGAGCCCCTACGAGCAGTACTTC.

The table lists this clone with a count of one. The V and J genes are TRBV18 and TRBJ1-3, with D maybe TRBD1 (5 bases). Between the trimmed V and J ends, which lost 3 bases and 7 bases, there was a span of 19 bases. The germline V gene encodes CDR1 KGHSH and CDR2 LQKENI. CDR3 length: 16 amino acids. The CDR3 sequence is CASSPVVQGLGNTIYF. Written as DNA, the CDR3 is TGTGCCAGCTCACCCGTTGTCCAGGGCCTTGGCAACACCATATATTTT.

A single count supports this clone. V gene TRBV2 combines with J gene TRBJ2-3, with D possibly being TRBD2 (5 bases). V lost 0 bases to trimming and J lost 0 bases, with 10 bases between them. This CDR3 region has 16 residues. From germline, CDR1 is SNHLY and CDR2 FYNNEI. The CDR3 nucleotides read TGTGCCAGCAGTGAAGCCCTAGCCGCTAGCACAGATACGCAGTATTTT. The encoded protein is CASSEALAASTDTQYF.